The 23 T cell receptor beta chains below come from one sample, sequenced in a study of blood T cell repertoires in COVID-19. Sequenced by immunoSEQ multiplex PCR; TCRdb stores in-frame clones only, minus some. The sample lists about 150,000 clones; roughly four fifths were seen once. Specimen: PBMCs or T cells enriched from blood (not recorded which). Receptors originate from a woman aged 50 to 60 with acute COVID-19.

The count of this clone is one. This chain connects TRBV28 to TRBJ2-7; 10 positions agree with TRBD1. The CDR3 is 15 residues long. The J segment lost 7 bases and the V segment lost 6 bases, leaving 12 bases of the junction unmatched. Germline assignment: CDR1 MDHEN and CDR2 SYDVKM. In DNA, the CDR3 is TGTGCCAGCAGACCAACCGGACAGGGGGGGCGAGAGCAGTACTTC. Protein product: CASRPTGQGGREQYF.

The chain couples TRBV11-2 to TRBJ1-1; the D gene is possibly TRBD1 (5 bases). The V gene lost 4 bases and the J gene lost 1 base, with 10 bases spanning the gap. Looked up from germline, CDR1 is SGHAT and CDR2 is FQNNGV. The CDR3 runs to 14 residues. The CDR3 loop reads CASSSSRGNTEAFF. The CDR3, as DNA: TGTGCCAGCAGCTCCAGTAGGGGGAACACTGAAGCTTTCTTT.

The rearrangement uses TRBV5-1 and TRBJ2-1; 9 bases match TRBD2. Looked up from germline, CDR1 is SGHRS and CDR2 is YFSETQ. This CDR3 has 16 residues. V lost 1 base to trimming and J lost 3 bases; unmatched junction nucleotides: 5. CDR3 sequence reads: CASSLSPSGVYNEQFF. The CDR3 DNA follows: TGCGCCAGCAGCTTGTCCCCTAGCGGGGTCTACAATGAGCAGTTCTTC.

The chain couples TRBV14 to TRBJ1-1; D is perhaps TRBD1 (6 bases). CDR1 and CDR2 from the germline V gene are SGHDN and FVKESK. This CDR3 spans 12 amino acids. Trimming took 10 bases from V and 0 from J, leaving 9 bases between them. The CDR3 DNA follows: TGTGCCACCCAGGGGATGAACACTGAAGCTTTCTTT. The encoded protein is CATQGMNTEAFF.

The rearrangement links TRBV4-1 to TRBJ1-2, with D maybe TRBD1 (6 bases). CDR1 and CDR2 from the germline V gene are MGHRA and YSYEKL. Between the trimmed V and J ends, which lost 2 bases and 0 bases, there was a span of 19 bases. The CDR3 extends over 18 amino acids. The CDR3 DNA follows: TGCGCCAGCAGCCAACCTAAGACAGGCGGAATAACTAACTATGGCTACACCTTC. Amino acid sequence: CASSQPKTGGITNYGYTF.

CDR3 sequence: CASSVGMGVHGLDTDTQYF. In DNA form, the CDR3 reads TGTGCCAGCAGCGTAGGAATGGGAGTTCACGGGCTCGACACAGATACGCAGTATTTT. The chain recombines TRBV9 with TRBJ2-3, with D tentatively TRBD2 (5 bases). Between the trimmed V and J ends, which lost 0 bases and 2 bases, there was a span of 22 bases. Germline lookup yields CDR1 SGDLS and CDR2 YYNGEE. The CDR3 length is 19 residues.

The chain has TRBV24-1 and TRBJ2-1; 7 nucleotides agree with TRBD1. The CDR3 has 13 amino acids. The J segment lost 5 bases and the V segment lost 5 bases, leaving 2 bases of the junction unmatched. CDR1 is KGHDR, CDR2 SFDVKD, per germline. CDR3 coding DNA: TGTGCCACCAGTGGGGGACAGCACAATGAGCAGTTCTTC. This gives the protein CATSGGQHNEQFF.

This clone showed up just once. This chain connects TRBV4-1 to TRBJ1-1, with 7 bases lining up with TRBD1. The junction had 11 bases not matched to a gene; V was cut back by 0 bases and J by 1 base. The V gene's germline CDR1 is MGHRA and CDR2 YSYEKL. There are 18 residues in the CDR3. The CDR3 protein is CASSQDILAGGTNTEAFF. In DNA form, the CDR3 reads TGCGCCAGCAGCCAAGATATTTTAGCAGGGGGGACGAACACTGAAGCTTTCTTT.

In its sample, this clone was seen once. The CDR3 loop is CASSPRIQTGELFF. CDR3 bases: TGTGCCAGCAGCCCCAGGATCCAGACCGGGGAGCTGTTTTTT. J is TRBJ2-2 and V is TRBV6-5; D unclear. The CDR3 length is 14 residues. Per germline, CDR1 MNHEY and CDR2 SVGAGI. The V gene lost 6 bases and the J gene lost 5 bases, with 13 bases spanning the gap.

V gene TRBV28 combines with J gene TRBJ1-5; TRBD1 agrees at 9 bases. Germline V gene data show CDR1 as MDHEN and CDR2 as SYDVKM. The CDR3 runs to 17 residues. Unmatched junction bases numbered 7, after V lost 4 bases and J lost 0 bases. CDR3 coding DNA: TGTGCCAGCAGTTGGGGGGACAGGGTCTATAGCAATCAGCCCCAGCATTTT. Translated, it gives CASSWGDRVYSNQPQHF.

V is TRBV9 and J is TRBJ2-7; 10 bases agree with TRBD2. V shed 3 bases and J 5 bases; nucleotides not matched to a gene: 5. This CDR3 is 14 amino acids long. Germline values: CDR1 SGDLS, CDR2 YYNGEE. The CDR3 sequence is CASSGSGTSDEQYF. CDR3 in DNA: TGTGCCAGCAGCGGATCCGGGACTAGCGACGAGCAGTACTTC.

This clone was observed once. The chain joins TRBV7-6 to TRBJ2-1; the match to TRBD2 covers 9 bases. The junction had 7 bases not matched to a gene; V was cut back by 0 bases and J by 7 bases. From germline, CDR1 is SGHVS and CDR2 FNYEAQ. The CDR3 covers 16 residues. CDR3 sequence (DNA): TGTGCCAGCAGCTTAGCGGCTAGCGGGGACTTGAATGAGCAGTTCTTC. Protein product: CASSLAASGDLNEQFF.

This rearrangement joins TRBV6-2 or TRBV6-3 to TRBJ2-7; 9 bases are a match to TRBD2. Germline-derived CDR1 and CDR2 are MNHEY and SVGEGT. The CDR3 totals 16 residues. V lost 5 bases and J lost 4; bases outside the gene matches: 12. CDR3 in DNA: TGTGCCAGCAGTGATTCCGTAGCGGGAGCTTCTTACGAGCAGTACTTC. Translating gives CASSDSVAGASYEQYF.

The chain recombines TRBV27 with TRBJ2-7; perhaps TRBD2 as D (6 bases). V was cut by 5 bases and J by 0 bases, with 17 bases left in between. This CDR3 comprises 16 residues. Germline CDR1 MNHEY, CDR2 SMNVEV (reference sequence). The CDR3 spells CASSSYKAGRSYEQYF. The CDR3 coding sequence is TGTGCCAGCAGTAGCTATAAAGCGGGCCGCTCCTACGAGCAGTACTTC.

The chain is built from TRBV5-1 and TRBJ1-4; D not certain. V was clipped by 5 bases and J by 0 bases, with 5 bases between them. The CDR3 length is 13 residues. The V gene's germline CDR1 is SGHRS and CDR2 YFSETQ. The CDR3 sequence is CASSTATNEKLFF. The CDR3 DNA sequence: TGCGCCAGCAGTACGGCAACTAATGAAAAACTGTTTTTT.

V is TRBV7-9 and J is TRBJ1-5; D is unresolved. V was trimmed by 4 bases and J by 5 bases, leaving 12 bases between them. Germline CDR1 SEHNR, CDR2 FQNEAQ (reference sequence). The CDR3 length is 14 residues. The CDR3 DNA reads TGTGCCAGCAGCTCCACGCTTGCGGATCAGCCCCAGCATTTT. This gives the protein CASSSTLADQPQHF.

This rearrangement joins TRBV27 to TRBJ2-3; 16 bases align to TRBD2. Trimming removed 5 bases from V and 3 bases from J; junction bases left unmatched: 5. CDR1 is MNHEY and CDR2 is SMNVEV in the germline V gene (reference sequence). The CDR3 has 17 amino acids. This CDR3 reads CASSLLGLAGGTDTQYF. The CDR3, as DNA: TGTGCCAGCAGTCTACTGGGACTAGCGGGAGGGACAGATACGCAGTATTTT.

This sequence joins TRBV19 and TRBJ2-7, with 14 nucleotides matching TRBD2. From germline, CDR1 is LNHDA and CDR2 SQIVND (reference sequence). The length of the CDR3 is 16 residues. Germline trimming cut 5 bases from V and 2 bases from J; bases unmatched to any gene: 5. CDR3 sequence (DNA): TGTGCCAGTAGTCGGGGACTAGCGGGAGTCACCTACGAGCAGTACTTC. Protein: CASSRGLAGVTYEQYF.

The chain is built from TRBV7-2 and TRBJ2-5; 9 bases are a match to TRBD1. CDR3 length: 15 amino acids. The V and J ends lost 0 bases and 10 bases, in that order; junction bases with no gene match: 9. The V gene's germline CDR1 is SGHTA and CDR2 FQGNSA. The CDR3 nucleotides are TGTGCCAGCAGCTTAGCTTTGGGACAGGGTTTCGACCAGTACTTC. It is translated as CASSLALGQGFDQYF.

The rearrangement uses TRBV30 and TRBJ1-2; D uncertain. V lost 0 bases and J lost 5, with 7 bases in between. The CDR3 runs 12 residues. Germline V CDR1 and CDR2: GTSNPN, SVGIG (reference sequence). CDR3 amino acids: CAWSVSGYGYTF. The CDR3 region has the DNA TGTGCCTGGAGTGTATCCGGGTATGGCTACACCTTC.

This sequence joins TRBV21-1 and TRBJ1-1. TRBV21-1 is classified as a pseudogene. CDR3 length: 13 residues. CDR3 in amino acids: CASRCETETEAFF. As DNA, the CDR3 is TGTGCCAGCAGATGCGAAACTGAGACTGAAGCTTTCTTT.

The chain combines TRBV5-1 with TRBJ2-2, with a possible D match to TRBD1 (6 bases). The CDR3 contains 15 residues. V lost 2 bases and J 2 bases, leaving 10 bases between the germline ends. Germline V gene data show CDR1 as SGHRS and CDR2 as YFSETQ. The CDR3 region has the DNA TGCGCCAGCAGCTTAGGACAGAAAAACACCGGGGAGCTGTTTTTT. This encodes CASSLGQKNTGELFF.

The genes are TRBV30 and TRBJ1-3; the match to TRBD1 covers 7 bases. Trimming removed 3 bases from V and 0 bases from J; junction bases left unmatched: 8. CDR1 is GTSNPN and CDR2 is SVGIG in the germline V gene (reference sequence). The CDR3 runs 16 residues. Written as DNA, the CDR3 is TGTGCCTGGAGCCCCCGGACAGGAAACTCTGGAAACACCATATATTTT. Encoded protein: CAWSPRTGNSGNTIYF.